This T cell receptor (beta chain) came from a study of graft-versus-host responses after intestinal transplantation. Trimming shortened V by 0 bases and J by 8 bases, and 7 bases separated the two germline ends. CDR3 size: 12 residues. CDR1 is MGHRA, CDR2 YSYEKL, per germline. Libraries were prepared by immunoSEQ multiplex PCR; TCRdb keeps only in-frame clonotypes and omits some of them. The sample records roughly 120,000 clones, over 85% being singletons. Points on this clone: Antigen specificity is unknown.

V and J are TRBV4-1 and TRBJ1-2; D is unclear. The sequencing used unstimulated CD8+ T cells sorted from spleen or lymph node cells, collected before intestinal transplant. This TCR was sampled from a human donor who received an intestinal transplant. For the CDR3, the DNA is TGCGCCAGCAGCCAAGAAGAATCGGGCTACACCTTC. Protein sequence: CASSQEESGYTF.